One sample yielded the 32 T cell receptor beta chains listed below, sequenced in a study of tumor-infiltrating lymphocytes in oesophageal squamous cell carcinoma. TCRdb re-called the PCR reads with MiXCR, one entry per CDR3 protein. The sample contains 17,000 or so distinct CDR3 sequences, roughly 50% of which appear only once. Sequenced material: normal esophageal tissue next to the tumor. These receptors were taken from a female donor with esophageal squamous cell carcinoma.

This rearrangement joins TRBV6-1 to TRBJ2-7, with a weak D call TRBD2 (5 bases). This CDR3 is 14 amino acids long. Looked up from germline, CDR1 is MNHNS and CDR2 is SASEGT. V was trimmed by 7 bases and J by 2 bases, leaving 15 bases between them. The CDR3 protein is CASTEELGTYEQYF. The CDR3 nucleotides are TGTGCCAGCACGGAGGAACTAGGGACCTACGAGCAGTACTTC.

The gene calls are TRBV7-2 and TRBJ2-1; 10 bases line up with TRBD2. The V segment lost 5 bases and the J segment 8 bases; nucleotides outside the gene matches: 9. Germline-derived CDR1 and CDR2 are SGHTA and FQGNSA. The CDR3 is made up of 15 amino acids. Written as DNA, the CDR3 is TGTGCCAGCAGCCAGACTAGCGGGCCCATGGATGAGCAGTTCTTC. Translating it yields CASSQTSGPMDEQFF.

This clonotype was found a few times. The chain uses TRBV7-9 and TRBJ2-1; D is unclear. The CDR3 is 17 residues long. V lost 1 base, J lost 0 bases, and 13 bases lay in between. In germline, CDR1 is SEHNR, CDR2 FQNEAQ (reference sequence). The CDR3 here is CASSLDSPHSSYNEQFF. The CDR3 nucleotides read TGTGCCAGCAGCTTAGATTCTCCGCATAGCTCCTACAATGAGCAGTTCTTC.

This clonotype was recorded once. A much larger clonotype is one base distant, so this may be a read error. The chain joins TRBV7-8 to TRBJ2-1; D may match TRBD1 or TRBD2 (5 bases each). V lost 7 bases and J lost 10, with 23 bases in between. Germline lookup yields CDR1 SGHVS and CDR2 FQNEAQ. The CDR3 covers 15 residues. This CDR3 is CASTGFQGPSYEQFF. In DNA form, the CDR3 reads TGTGCCAGCACCGGTTTTCAGGGACCCTCCTACGAGCAGTTCTTC.

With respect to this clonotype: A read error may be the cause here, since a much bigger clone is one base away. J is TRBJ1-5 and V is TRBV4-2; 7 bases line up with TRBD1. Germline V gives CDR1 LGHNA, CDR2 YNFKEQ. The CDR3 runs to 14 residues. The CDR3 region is CAGSHQTGNQPQHF. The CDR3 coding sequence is TGTGCCGGCAGCCACCAGACAGGGAATCAGCCCCAGCATTTT.

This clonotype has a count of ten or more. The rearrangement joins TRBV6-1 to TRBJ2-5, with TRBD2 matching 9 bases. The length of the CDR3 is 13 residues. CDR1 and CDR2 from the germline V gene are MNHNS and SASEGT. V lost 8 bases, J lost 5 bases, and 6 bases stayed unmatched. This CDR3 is CASLHGTSETQYF. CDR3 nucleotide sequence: TGTGCCAGCCTTCACGGGACTAGCGAGACCCAGTACTTC.

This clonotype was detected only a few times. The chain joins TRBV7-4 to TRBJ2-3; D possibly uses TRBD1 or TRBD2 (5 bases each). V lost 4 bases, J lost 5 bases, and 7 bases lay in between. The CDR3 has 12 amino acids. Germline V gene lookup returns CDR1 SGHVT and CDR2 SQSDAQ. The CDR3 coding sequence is TGTGCCAGCAGCTGGGGGAAAGATACGCAGTATTTT. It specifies CASSWGKDTQYF.

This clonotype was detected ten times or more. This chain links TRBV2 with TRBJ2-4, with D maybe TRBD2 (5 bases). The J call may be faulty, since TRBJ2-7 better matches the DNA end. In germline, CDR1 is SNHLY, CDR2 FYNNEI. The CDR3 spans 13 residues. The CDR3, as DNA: TGTGCCAGCACCCGGGAATATACCTACGAGCAGTACTTC. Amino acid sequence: CASTREYTYEQYF.

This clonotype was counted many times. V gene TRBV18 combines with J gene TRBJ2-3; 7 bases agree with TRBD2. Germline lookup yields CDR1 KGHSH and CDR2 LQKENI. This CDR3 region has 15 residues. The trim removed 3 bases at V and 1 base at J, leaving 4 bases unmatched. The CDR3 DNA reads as TGTGCCAGCTCACCTCTGGCGGGGGGCACAGATACGCAGTATTTT. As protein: CASSPLAGGTDTQYF. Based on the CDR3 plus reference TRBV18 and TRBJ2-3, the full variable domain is NAGVMQNPRHLVRRRGQEARLRCSPMKGHSHVYWYRQLPEEGLKFMVYLQKENIIDESGMPKERFSAEFPKEGPSILRIQQVVRGDSAAYFCASSPLAGGTDTQYFGPGTRLTVL.

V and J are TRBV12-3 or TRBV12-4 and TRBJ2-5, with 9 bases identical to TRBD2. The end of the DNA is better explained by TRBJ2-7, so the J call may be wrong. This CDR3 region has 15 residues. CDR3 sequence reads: CASSTHSGSSYEQYF. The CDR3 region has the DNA TGTGCCAGCAGTACCCATAGCGGGAGCTCCTACGAGCAGTACTTC.

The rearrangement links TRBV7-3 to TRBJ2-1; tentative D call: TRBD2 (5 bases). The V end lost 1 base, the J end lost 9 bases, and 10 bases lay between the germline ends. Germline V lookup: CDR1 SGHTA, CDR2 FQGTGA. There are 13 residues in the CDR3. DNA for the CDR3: TGTGCCAGCAGCTTAATCCGGGATGGTGAGCAGTTCTTC. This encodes CASSLIRDGEQFF.

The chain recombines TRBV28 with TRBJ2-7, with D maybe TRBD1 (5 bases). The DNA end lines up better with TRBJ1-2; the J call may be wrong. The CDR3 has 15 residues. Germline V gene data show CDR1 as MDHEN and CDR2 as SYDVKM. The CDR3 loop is CASSFVTLQSGGYTF. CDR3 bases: TGTGCCAGCAGTTTTGTTACGTTACAGTCAGGGGGCTACACCTTC.

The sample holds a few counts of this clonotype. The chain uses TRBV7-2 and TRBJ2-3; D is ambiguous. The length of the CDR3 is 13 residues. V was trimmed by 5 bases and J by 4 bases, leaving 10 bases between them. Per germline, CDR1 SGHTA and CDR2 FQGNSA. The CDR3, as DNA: TGTGCCAGCAGCGGCAACTTTGCAGATACGCAGTATTTT. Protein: CASSGNFADTQYF.

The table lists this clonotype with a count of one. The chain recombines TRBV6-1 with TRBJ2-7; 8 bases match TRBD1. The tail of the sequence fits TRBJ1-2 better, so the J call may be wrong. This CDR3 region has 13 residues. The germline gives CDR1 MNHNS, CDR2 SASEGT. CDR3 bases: TGTGCCACCGTGACAGGGGAGGGCTATGGCTACACCTTC. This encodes CATVTGEGYGYTF.

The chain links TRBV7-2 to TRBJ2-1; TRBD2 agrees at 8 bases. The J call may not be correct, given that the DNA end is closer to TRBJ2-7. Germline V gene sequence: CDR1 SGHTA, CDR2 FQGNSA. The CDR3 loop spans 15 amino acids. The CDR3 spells CASSRSGSSYNEQYF. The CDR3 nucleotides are TGTGCCAGCAGCCGGAGCGGGAGCTCCTACAATGAGCAGTACTTC.

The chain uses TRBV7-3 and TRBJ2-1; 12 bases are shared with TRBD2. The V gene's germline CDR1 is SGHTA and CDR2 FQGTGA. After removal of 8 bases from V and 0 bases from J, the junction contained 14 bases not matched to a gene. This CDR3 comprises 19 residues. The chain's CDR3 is CASGQRTSGDYSSYNEQFF. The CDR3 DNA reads TGTGCCAGCGGCCAGAGGACTAGCGGGGACTACTCCTCCTACAATGAGCAGTTCTTC.

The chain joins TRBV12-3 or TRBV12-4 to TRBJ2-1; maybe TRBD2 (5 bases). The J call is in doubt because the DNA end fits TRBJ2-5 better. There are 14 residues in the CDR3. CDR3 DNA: TGTGCCAGCAGTTTCGGGGATAAACAAGAGACCCAGTACTTC. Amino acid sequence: CASSFGDKQETQYF.

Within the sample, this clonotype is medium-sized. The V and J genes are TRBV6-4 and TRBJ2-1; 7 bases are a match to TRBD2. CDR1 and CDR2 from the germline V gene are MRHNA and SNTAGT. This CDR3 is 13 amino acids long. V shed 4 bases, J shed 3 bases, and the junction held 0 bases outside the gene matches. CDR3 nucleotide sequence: TGTGCCAGCAGTGGGACTAGCTACAATGAGCAGTTCTTC. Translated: CASSGTSYNEQFF.

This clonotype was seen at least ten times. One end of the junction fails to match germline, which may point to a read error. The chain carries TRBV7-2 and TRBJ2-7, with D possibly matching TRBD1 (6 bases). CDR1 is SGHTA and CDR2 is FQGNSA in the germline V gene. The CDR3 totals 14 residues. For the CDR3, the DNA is TGTGCCAGCAGCTCGGACAGTTATAATTCACCCCTCCACTTC. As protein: CASSSDSYNSPLHF.

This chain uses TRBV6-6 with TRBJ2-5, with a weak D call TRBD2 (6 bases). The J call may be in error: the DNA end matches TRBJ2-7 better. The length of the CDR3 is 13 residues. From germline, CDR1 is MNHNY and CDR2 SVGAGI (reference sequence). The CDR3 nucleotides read TGTGCCAGCAGCCGGGCGGGGACCTACGAGCAGTACTTC. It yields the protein CASSRAGTYEQYF.

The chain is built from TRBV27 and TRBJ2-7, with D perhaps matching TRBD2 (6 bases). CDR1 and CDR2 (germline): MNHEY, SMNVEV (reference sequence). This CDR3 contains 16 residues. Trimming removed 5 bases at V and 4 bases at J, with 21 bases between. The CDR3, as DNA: TGTGCCAGCAGTGGGAGGCCCTGCGCCAACAGTTACGAGCAGTACTTC. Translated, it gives CASSGRPCANSYEQYF.

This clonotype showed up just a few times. DNA for the CDR3: TGTGCCAGCAGCTCGGACAGGGAATCTGGCTACAATGAGCAGTTCTTC. Encoded protein: CASSSDRESGYNEQFF. The chain uses TRBV7-6 and TRBJ2-1, with 8 bases aligning to TRBD1. V was pared by 4 bases and J by 3 bases, with 8 bases of the junction left unmatched. The CDR3 loop spans 16 amino acids. CDR1 and CDR2 from the germline V gene are SGHVS and FNYEAQ. Drawing the rest from reference TRBV7-6 and TRBJ2-1, the complete variable domain is GAGVSQSPRYKVTKRGQDVALRCDPISGHVSLYWYRQALGQGPEFLTYFNYEAQQDKSGLPNDRFSAERPEGSISTLTIQRTEQRDSAMYRCASSSDRESGYNEQFFGPGTRLTVL.

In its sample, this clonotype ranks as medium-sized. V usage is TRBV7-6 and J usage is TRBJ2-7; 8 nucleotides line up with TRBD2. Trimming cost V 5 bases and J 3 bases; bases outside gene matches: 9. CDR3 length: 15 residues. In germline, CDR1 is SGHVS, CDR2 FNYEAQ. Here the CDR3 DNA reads TGTGCCAGCAGCCAAGGGGCGGGACTAGGCTACGAGCAGTACTTC. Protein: CASSQGAGLGYEQYF.

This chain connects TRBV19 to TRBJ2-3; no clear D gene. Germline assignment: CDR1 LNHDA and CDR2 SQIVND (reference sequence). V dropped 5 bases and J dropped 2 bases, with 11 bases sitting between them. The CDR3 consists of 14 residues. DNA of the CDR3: TGTGCCAGTAGTTCGGTGGCAGTCACAGATACGCAGTATTTT. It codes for CASSSVAVTDTQYF.

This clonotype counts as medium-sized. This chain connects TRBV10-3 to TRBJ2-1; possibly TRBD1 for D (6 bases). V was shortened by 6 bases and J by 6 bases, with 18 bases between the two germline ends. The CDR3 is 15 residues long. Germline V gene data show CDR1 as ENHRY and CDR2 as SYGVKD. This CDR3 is CAISSGWTAFNEQFF. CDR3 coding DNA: TGTGCCATCAGCTCAGGCTGGACAGCCTTCAATGAGCAGTTCTTC.

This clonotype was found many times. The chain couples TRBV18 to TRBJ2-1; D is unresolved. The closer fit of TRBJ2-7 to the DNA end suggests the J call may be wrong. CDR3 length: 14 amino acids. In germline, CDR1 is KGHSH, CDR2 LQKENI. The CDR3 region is CASSPSTGSYEQYF. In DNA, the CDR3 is TGTGCCAGCTCACCTAGTACGGGTTCCTACGAGCAGTACTTC.

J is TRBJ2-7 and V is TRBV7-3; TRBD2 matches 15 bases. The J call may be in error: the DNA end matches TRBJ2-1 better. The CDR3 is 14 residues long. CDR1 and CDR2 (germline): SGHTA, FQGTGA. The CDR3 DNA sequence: TGTGCCAGCAGCTCCGGACTAGCGGGAGGGGAGCAGTTCTTC. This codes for CASSSGLAGGEQFF.

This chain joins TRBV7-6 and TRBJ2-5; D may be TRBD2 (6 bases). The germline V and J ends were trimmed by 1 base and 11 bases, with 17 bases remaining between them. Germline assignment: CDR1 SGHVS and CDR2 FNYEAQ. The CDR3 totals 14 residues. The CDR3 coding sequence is TGTGCCAGCAGCTTAGGCGGGACTTACAATGAGCAGTACTTC. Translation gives CASSLGGTYNEQYF. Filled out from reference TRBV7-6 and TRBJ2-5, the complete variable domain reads GAGVSQSPRYKVTKRGQDVALRCDPISGHVSLYWYRQALGQGPEFLTYFNYEAQQDKSGLPNDRFSAERPEGSISTLTIQRTEQRDSAMYRCASSLGGTYNEQYFGPGTRLLVL.

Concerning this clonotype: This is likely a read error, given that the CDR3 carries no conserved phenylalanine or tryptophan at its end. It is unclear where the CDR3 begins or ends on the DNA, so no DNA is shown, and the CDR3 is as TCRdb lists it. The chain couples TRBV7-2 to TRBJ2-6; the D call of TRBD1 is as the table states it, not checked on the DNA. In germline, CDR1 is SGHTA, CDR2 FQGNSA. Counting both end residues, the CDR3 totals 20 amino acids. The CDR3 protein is CASSPKDRGTFTRETQYFGA.

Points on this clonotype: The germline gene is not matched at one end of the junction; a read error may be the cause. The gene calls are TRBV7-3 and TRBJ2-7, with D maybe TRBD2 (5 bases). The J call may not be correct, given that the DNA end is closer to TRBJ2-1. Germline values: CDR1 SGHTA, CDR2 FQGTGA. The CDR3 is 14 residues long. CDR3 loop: CASSLTGWGNEQFF. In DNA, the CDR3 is TGTGCCAGCAGTTTAACGGGATGGGGCAATGAGCAGTTCTTC.

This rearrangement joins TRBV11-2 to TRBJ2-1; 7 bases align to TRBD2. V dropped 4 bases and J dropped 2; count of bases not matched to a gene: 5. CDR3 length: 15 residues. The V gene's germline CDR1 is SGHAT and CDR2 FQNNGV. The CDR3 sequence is CASSYTSGTYNEQFF. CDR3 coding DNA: TGTGCCAGCAGCTACACAAGCGGGACCTACAATGAGCAGTTCTTC.

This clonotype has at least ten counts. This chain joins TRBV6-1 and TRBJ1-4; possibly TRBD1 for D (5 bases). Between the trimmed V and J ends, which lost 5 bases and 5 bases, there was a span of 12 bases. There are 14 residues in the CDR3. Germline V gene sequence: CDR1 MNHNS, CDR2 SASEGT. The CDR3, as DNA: TGTGCCAGCAGTTTAACAGGATTCAATGAAAAACTGTTTTTT. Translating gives CASSLTGFNEKLFF.